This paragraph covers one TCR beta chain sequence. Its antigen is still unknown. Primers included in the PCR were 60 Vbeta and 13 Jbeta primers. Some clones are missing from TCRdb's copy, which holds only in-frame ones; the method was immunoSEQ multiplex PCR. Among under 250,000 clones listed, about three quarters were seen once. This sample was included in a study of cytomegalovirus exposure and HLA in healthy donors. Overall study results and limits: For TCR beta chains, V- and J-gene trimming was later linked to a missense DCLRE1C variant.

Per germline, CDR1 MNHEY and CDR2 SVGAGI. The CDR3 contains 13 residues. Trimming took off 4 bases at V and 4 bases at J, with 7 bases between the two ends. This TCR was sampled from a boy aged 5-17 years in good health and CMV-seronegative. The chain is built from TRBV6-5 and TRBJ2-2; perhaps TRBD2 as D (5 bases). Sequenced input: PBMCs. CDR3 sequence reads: CASSSEGTGELFF. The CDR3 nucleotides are TGTGCCAGCAGTTCCGAGGGCACCGGGGAGCTGTTTTTT.